This T cell receptor beta chain was sequenced in a study of blood T cell repertoires in COVID-19. Study details: Donors in the United States, Italy and Spain gave samples during acute or convalescent COVID-19. Sources were T cells, B-cell-depleted T cells, or PBMCs; the material itself was cDNA or gDNA.

The CDR3 is 18 amino acids. Deletions cut 5 bases from V and 0 bases from J, with 17 bases between. Looked up from germline, CDR1 is SGHVS and CDR2 is FQNEAQ. Recruited during active infection, patients (from Seattle) were subsequently followed longitudinally. Authors' methods: Reference gene primer amplification gave estimated nucleated cell counts. Assay used: immunoSEQ multiplex PCR; TCRdb lists only in-frame clones, some missing. V, J and clone size were drawn from that table, and D and trimming were deduced from the DNA. Seen here are 70,000 to 95,000 clones, roughly 90% observed once, and the top ten hold 2.5% to 3%.

The sequencing input was peripheral blood. This sequence was found in a man between 45 and 60 years old with COVID-19, enrolled during active disease. This chain joins TRBV7-8 and TRBJ2-6; D is unclear. This CDR3 reads CASSQREPTSSGANVLTF. The CDR3 DNA reads TGTGCCAGCAGCCAGCGAGAACCAACGAGCTCTGGGGCCAACGTCCTGACTTTC.